This TCR beta chain was obtained from a study of OX40 agonist ivuxolimab in advanced cancers. Study summary: Three patients got partial responses; one had hepatocellular carcinoma and two had cutaneous melanoma.

Sequenced by immunoSEQ multiplex PCR; TCRdb stores in-frame clones only, minus some. The table shows 75,000 to 95,000 clones, with about 91% occurring only once. The CDR3 extends over 17 amino acids. Deletions cut 1 base from V and 0 bases from J, with 12 bases between. Germline lookup yields CDR1 SEHNR and CDR2 FQNEAQ (reference sequence). Sequenced material: CD4+ or CD8+ T cells sorted from blood, taken in a trial of the OX40 agonist ivuxolimab. This TCR came from an adult with an advanced solid tumor such as melanoma, head and neck, liver or kidney cancer. The V and J genes are TRBV7-9 and TRBJ2-2; tentatively, D is TRBD1 or TRBD2 (5 bases each). CDR3 residues: CASSLVAGATNTGELFF. The CDR3 nucleotides read TGTGCCAGCAGCTTAGTCGCCGGGGCAACGAACACCGGGGAGCTGTTTTTT.